The 17 T cell receptor beta chains in this list originate from one sample, sequenced in a study of CD8 T cells in Susac syndrome. Reverse transcription used about 0.45 to 1 ug RNA and random hexamers. TCRdb independently ran MiXCR on the immunoSEQ multiplex PCR reads; one entry per CDR3 protein. The table has about 190,000 distinct CDR3 sequences, around 95% seen once. Sequences were obtained from CD4+ T cells from PBMCs. These receptors came from a human donor in good health.

The chain has TRBV20-1 and TRBJ2-1, with TRBD2 identical over 10 bases. This CDR3 is built from 19 residues. From germline, CDR1 is DFQATT and CDR2 SNEGSKA (reference sequence). Trimming took 3 bases from V and 9 from J; bases not matched to a gene: 23. The CDR3 nucleotides read TGCAGTGCTAGCTCTGAGAGCGGGACTAGCGCTAGCCCCTGGGGTGAGCAGTTCTTC. Its translation is CSASSESGTSASPWGEQFF.

The chain is built from TRBV6-2 or TRBV6-3 and TRBJ2-7; D not certain. This CDR3 has 13 amino acids. V was cut by 6 bases and J by 0 bases, with 9 bases left in between. Germline V gene lookup returns CDR1 MNHEY and CDR2 SVGEGT. CDR3 loop: CASRPPVSYEQYV. The CDR3, as DNA: TGTGCCAGCAGACCCCCGGTCTCCTACGAGCAGTACGTC.

The genes are TRBV5-4 and TRBJ2-3; D possibly corresponds to TRBD2 (5 bases). V was cut by 0 bases and J by 4 bases, with 15 bases left in between. The CDR3 sequence is 16 residues long. Germline V gene lookup returns CDR1 SGHNT and CDR2 YYREEE (reference sequence). The CDR3 bases are TGTGCCAGCAGCTTGGTGGGAGCATTTACAGCAGATACGCAGTATTTT. Translating gives CASSLVGAFTADTQYF.

The chain couples TRBV5-1 to TRBJ2-3; 7 bases are a match to TRBD2. After removal of 5 bases from V and 6 bases from J, the junction contained 6 bases not matched to a gene. The CDR3 length is 13 residues. The V gene's germline CDR1 is SGHRS and CDR2 YFSETQ. The CDR3 coding sequence is TGCGCCAGCAGGAACGGGGGGAGGGATACGCAGTATTTT. Translation: CASRNGGRDTQYF.

This chain uses TRBV14 with TRBJ2-1, with 9 bases lining up with TRBD1. Germline CDR1 SGHDN, CDR2 FVKESK. Trimming cost V 10 bases and J 5 bases; bases outside gene matches: 15. There are 16 residues in the CDR3. The CDR3 sequence is CATTKQGAGSNNEQFF. The CDR3 bases are TGTGCCACGACTAAACAGGGGGCCGGTTCCAACAATGAGCAGTTCTTC.

V and J are TRBV3-1 and TRBJ1-5, with a weak D call TRBD1 (5 bases). Trimming cost V 3 bases and J 8 bases, with 14 bases left between them. This CDR3 comprises 14 residues. Germline V gives CDR1 LGHDT, CDR2 YNNKEL (reference sequence). The CDR3 spells CASSHGAGIKPQHF. Written as DNA, the CDR3 is TGTGCCAGCAGCCACGGGGCAGGGATAAAGCCCCAGCATTTT.

V usage is TRBV5-1 and J usage is TRBJ2-5; no clear D gene. V lost 7 bases to trimming and J lost 1 base, with 11 bases between them. CDR3 size: 13 residues. Germline assignment: CDR1 SGHRS and CDR2 YFSETQ. The CDR3 sequence is CASAPGSQETQYF. The CDR3 region has the DNA TGCGCCAGCGCGCCGGGCTCCCAAGAGACCCAGTACTTC.

This sequence joins TRBV12-3 or TRBV12-4 and TRBJ1-4; the D is unclear. V was trimmed by 4 bases and J by 6 bases, leaving 15 bases between them. CDR3 length: 15 residues. In DNA form, the CDR3 reads TGTGCCAGCAGTTCCCGGACGGAGGTGGATGAAAAACTGTTTTTT. The encoded protein is CASSSRTEVDEKLFF.

This chain links TRBV7-2 with TRBJ2-3, with D hard to call. Deletions cut 3 bases from V and 4 bases from J, with 8 bases between. The CDR3 spans 13 residues. Per the germline V gene, CDR1 is SGHTA and CDR2 is FQGNSA. CDR3 amino acids: CASSLVVADTQYF. Written as DNA, the CDR3 is TGTGCCAGCAGCTTGGTAGTGGCAGATACGCAGTATTTT.

The chain employs TRBV10-2 and TRBJ2-4, with D tentatively TRBD1 (5 bases). The CDR3 loop spans 12 amino acids. Germline V lookup: CDR1 WSHSY, CDR2 SAAADI. The V and J ends lost 0 bases and 8 bases respectively, with 5 bases between them. CDR3 sequence reads: CASSESGDIQYF. The DNA of the CDR3 is TGCGCCAGCAGTGAGTCAGGGGACATTCAGTACTTC.

The CDR3 DNA reads TGTGCCAGCAGCCAACTCGGAAACACCATATATTTT. This gives the protein CASSQLGNTIYF. The chain has TRBV3-1 and TRBJ1-3; D is uncertain. CDR3 length: 12 amino acids. Trimming stripped 2 bases from V and 4 bases from J, with 3 bases between. Germline CDR1 reads LGHDT; CDR2 reads YNNKEL (reference sequence). The complete variable domain, with remaining parts taken from reference TRBV3-1 and TRBJ1-3, reads DTAVSQTPKYLVTQMGNDKSIKCEQNLGHDTMYWYKQDSKKFLKIMFSYNNKELIINETVPNRFSPKSPDKAHLNLHINSLELGDSAVYFCASSQLGNTIYFGEGSWLTVV.

This chain joins TRBV7-9 and TRBJ1-2; D is undetermined. From germline, CDR1 is SEHNR and CDR2 FQNEAQ (reference sequence). The CDR3 has 14 amino acids. Trimming took 0 bases from V and 0 from J, leaving 5 bases between them. CDR3 bases: TGTGCCAGCAGCTTAGCCTCAGCTAACTATGGCTACACCTTC. This translates into CASSLASANYGYTF.

V gene TRBV27 combines with J gene TRBJ2-7; D not resolved. V was clipped by 0 bases and J by 4 bases, with 10 bases between them. This CDR3 spans 14 amino acids. The germline V gene encodes CDR1 MNHEY and CDR2 SMNVEV (reference sequence). The CDR3 spells CASSLSRNEYEQYF. CDR3 DNA: TGTGCCAGCAGTTTATCCCGTAACGAATACGAGCAGTACTTC.

This chain connects TRBV9 to TRBJ2-3; 8 bases align to TRBD2. J was trimmed by 6 bases and V by 4 bases; bases with no gene match: 4. This CDR3 spans 13 amino acids. CDR1 is SGDLS and CDR2 is YYNGEE in the germline V gene. The CDR3 DNA follows: TGTGCCAGCAGCAGAGCGGGAGCGGATACGCAGTATTTT. Amino acids: CASSRAGADTQYF.

The rearrangement uses TRBV24-1 and TRBJ2-3; D unclear. Germline lookup yields CDR1 KGHDR and CDR2 SFDVKD. This CDR3 region has 14 residues. Trimming left V 4 bases short and J 2 bases short, with 9 bases between. CDR3: CATSERSPTDTQYF. CDR3 DNA sequence: TGTGCCACCAGTGAGCGAAGCCCCACAGATACGCAGTATTTT.

The chain is built from TRBV11-2 and TRBJ2-2; no firm D call. The CDR3 runs to 13 residues. With 2 bases removed from V and 3 bases from J, the gap between germline ends came to 4 bases. Germline V gene sequence: CDR1 SGHAT, CDR2 FQNNGV. Here the CDR3 reads CASSLRYTGELFF. CDR3 in DNA: TGTGCCAGCAGCTTACGGTACACCGGGGAGCTGTTTTTT.

The rearrangement joins TRBV20-1 to TRBJ2-5; the match to TRBD2 covers 12 bases. V shed 5 bases and J 4 bases; nucleotides not matched to a gene: 8. The CDR3 loop spans 15 amino acids. The V gene's germline CDR1 is DFQATT and CDR2 SNEGSKA (reference sequence). In DNA, the CDR3 is TGCAGTGCTGGCCGGACTAGCGGGGCTGGAGAGACCCAGTACTTC. Residues: CSAGRTSGAGETQYF.